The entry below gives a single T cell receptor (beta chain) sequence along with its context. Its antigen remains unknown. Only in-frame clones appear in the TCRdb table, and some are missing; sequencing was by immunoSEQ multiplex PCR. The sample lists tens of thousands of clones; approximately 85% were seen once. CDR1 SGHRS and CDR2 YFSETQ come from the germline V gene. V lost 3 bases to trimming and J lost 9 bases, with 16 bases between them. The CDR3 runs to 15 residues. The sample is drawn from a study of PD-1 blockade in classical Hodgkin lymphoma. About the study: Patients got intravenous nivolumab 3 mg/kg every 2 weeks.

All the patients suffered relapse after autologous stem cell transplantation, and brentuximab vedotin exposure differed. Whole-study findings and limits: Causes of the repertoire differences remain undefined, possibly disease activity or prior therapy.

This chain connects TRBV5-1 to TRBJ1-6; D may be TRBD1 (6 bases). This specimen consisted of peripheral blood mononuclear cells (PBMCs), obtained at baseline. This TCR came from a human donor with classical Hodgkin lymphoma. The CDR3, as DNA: TGCGCCAGCAGCTGGGACGGGGGGCCGGGTTCACCCCTCCACTTT. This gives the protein CASSWDGGPGSPLHF.